The subject of this entry is one T cell receptor beta chain. Its antigen is not identified. The germline gene is not matched at one end of the junction; a read error may be the cause. The record originates from a study of blood T cells in healthy people across ages. General study results and limits: In older individuals, TCR beta diversity per million T cells was lower, falling roughly linearly with age.

Combining a sample-barcoded 5' primer with a J-beta primer mix, a second PCR ran for roughly 7 to 12 cycles. TCRdb reprocessed the 5' RACE reads via MiXCR and lists one record per CDR3 protein. Found here are 700,000 to 950,000 distinct CDR3 sequences, about 62% of them singletons; the top ten hold 22%. Germline assignment: CDR1 SGHTA and CDR2 FQGNSA. The CDR3 has 16 residues. The sample taken for sequencing was blood. The receptor was derived from a young man in good health. The V gene is TRBV7-2, the J gene TRBJ2-1, with D possibly being TRBD2 (6 bases). CDR3 sequence (DNA): TGTGCCAGCAGCTCTATACGGGGGACCACCTACGATGAGCAGTTCTTC. Protein sequence: CASSSIRGTTYDEQFF.